Below are 13 T cell receptor beta chains sequenced from a single sample in a study of T cells in Graves' hyperthyroidism and ophthalmopathy. Amplified TCR beta CDR3 regions came from RNA transcripts. HTBI primers were the set used in a first-round RT-PCR of the TCR CDR3. TCRdb used MiXCR to reprocess the multiplex PCR reads, holding one entry per CDR3 protein. The repertoire holds approximately 710,000 distinct CDR3 sequences, with 15% to 20% as singletons. The sample taken for sequencing was blood. These TCRs come from a man aged 45-65 years with Graves' hyperthyroidism.

This clonotype was seen a handful of times. J is TRBJ2-2 and V is TRBV4-3; TRBD2 matches at 11 bases. This CDR3 region has 20 residues. With 5 bases clipped from V and 0 bases from J, the junction kept 14 bases outside the gene matches. The germline CDR1 and CDR2 sequences are LGHNA and YSLEER. DNA of the CDR3: TGCGCCAGCAGCTCTTTGGTGACTAGCGGGACCCCCTCGAACACCGGGGAGCTGTTTTTT. Translating gives CASSSLVTSGTPSNTGELFF.

This clonotype came up a few times. The V and J genes are TRBV30 and TRBJ1-1, with unresolved D. The CDR3 consists of 13 residues. Germline CDR1 GTSNPN, CDR2 SVGIG (reference sequence). Trimming shortened V by 8 bases and J by 0 bases, and 13 bases separated the two germline ends. The CDR3, as DNA: TGTGCCCGGCAGGAAGTCATGAACACTGAAGCTTTCTTT. Translated: CARQEVMNTEAFF.

This clonotype has a count of ten or more. This rearrangement joins TRBV28 to TRBJ2-7; 9 bases fit TRBD1. The germline CDR1 and CDR2 sequences are MDHEN and SYDVKM. The CDR3 length is 14 residues. V was pared by 2 bases and J by 3 bases, with 2 bases of the junction left unmatched. The CDR3 DNA is TGTGCCAGCAGTTTACCGGACAGGGGCTACGAGCAGTACTTC. Translation gives CASSLPDRGYEQYF. The full variable domain, in which reference TRBV28 and TRBJ2-7 provide the parts outside the CDR3, is DVKVTQSSRYLVKRTGEKVFLECVQDMDHENMFWYRQDPGLGLRLIYFSYDVKMKEKGDIPEGYSVSREKKERFSLILESASTNQTSMYLCASSLPDRGYEQYFGPGTRLTVT.

This clonotype was seen ten or more times. The chain is built from TRBV30 and TRBJ2-2, with D possibly being TRBD1 (6 bases). The CDR3 has 14 residues. The ends were cut back, 4 bases at V and 0 bases at J, with 9 bases in the middle. Per germline, CDR1 GTSNPN and CDR2 SVGIG (reference sequence). CDR3: CAWTDRSNTGELFF. Here the CDR3 DNA reads TGTGCCTGGACGGACAGATCGAACACCGGGGAGCTGTTTTTT.

Turning to this clonotype: At one end, the junction sequence differs from germline, possibly due to a read error. V and J are TRBV5-1 and TRBJ2-7; 7 bases are shared with TRBD2. Germline V gene lookup returns CDR1 SGHRS and CDR2 YFSETQ. The CDR3 consists of 15 residues. This CDR3 is CASSRPPGGSYEQYF. DNA of the CDR3: TGTGCCAGCAGCCGACCCCCGGGAGGCAGCTACGAGCAGTACTTC. Combining the CDR3 with reference TRBV5-1 and TRBJ2-7 gives the whole variable domain KAGVTQTPRYLIKTRGQQVTLSCSPISGHRSVSWYQQTPGQGLQFLFEYFSETQRNKGNFPGRFSGRQFSNSRSEMNVSTLELGDSALYLCASSRPPGGSYEQYFGPGTRLTVT.

The gene calls are TRBV6-1 and TRBJ2-2; TRBD1 matches 9 bases. The V segment lost 1 base and the J segment 7 bases; nucleotides outside the gene matches: 16. CDR1 and CDR2 (germline): MNHNS, SASEGT. CDR3 length: 19 residues. CDR3: CASSEEQGALVYYSGELFF. As DNA, the CDR3 is TGTGCCAGCAGTGAAGAACAGGGGGCTTTGGTTTACTACAGCGGGGAGCTGTTTTTT.

This clonotype has a handful of counts. A read error may explain this, as a much larger clone is one base away. In this CDR3 the conserved last residue, phenylalanine or tryptophan, is missing, so a read error is likely. This chain uses TRBV2 with TRBJ2-7; 8 positions agree with TRBD1. CDR1 and CDR2 (germline): SNHLY, FYNNEI. The V segment lost 5 bases and the J segment 2 bases; nucleotides outside the gene matches: 2. The CDR3 covers 13 residues. The DNA for the CDR3 is TGTGCCAGCAGTAGACAGGGGCCCTACGAGCAGTACCTC. Translating gives CASSRQGPYEQYL.

The chain is built from TRBV7-2 and TRBJ2-2, with D perhaps matching TRBD1 (6 bases). CDR3 size: 15 residues. V lost 5 bases and J lost 0, with 10 bases in between. Germline CDR1 is SGHTA and CDR2 is FQGNSA. The CDR3 spells CASSRQASNTGELFF. The CDR3 DNA sequence: TGTGCCAGCAGCCGACAGGCTTCGAACACCGGGGAGCTGTTTTTT.

The chain carries TRBV19 and TRBJ1-4; 8 nucleotides line up with TRBD1. V shed 2 bases and J 7 bases; nucleotides not matched to a gene: 9. The germline CDR1 and CDR2 sequences are LNHDA and SQIVND (reference sequence). There are 16 residues in the CDR3. CDR3 loop: CASSIPLRGPVEKLFF. CDR3 sequence (DNA): TGTGCCAGTAGTATACCGCTCAGGGGGCCGGTTGAAAAACTGTTTTTT.

In its sample, this clonotype was seen a few times. J is TRBJ1-1 and V is TRBV28; possible D gene TRBD1, 5 bases. CDR3 length: 14 amino acids. V gave up 9 bases and J gave up 0 bases, with 14 bases separating them. The V gene's germline CDR1 is MDHEN and CDR2 SYDVKM. CDR3 residues: CASAHGGMNTEAFF. The CDR3 DNA is TGTGCCAGTGCCCACGGGGGGATGAACACTGAAGCTTTCTTT.

At least ten counts were recorded for this clonotype. V is TRBV27 and J is TRBJ2-2; 9 bases line up with TRBD2. The V segment lost 0 bases and the J segment 1 base; nucleotides outside the gene matches: 6. Germline V gene sequence: CDR1 MNHEY, CDR2 SMNVEV (reference sequence). This CDR3 comprises 18 residues. The CDR3 loop reads CASSLSGTSSLNTGELFF. As DNA, the CDR3 is TGTGCCAGCAGTTTATCCGGGACTAGCTCCTTGAACACCGGGGAGCTGTTTTTT.

A few counts support this clonotype. The V gene is TRBV6-2 or TRBV6-3, the J gene TRBJ2-7; 13 nucleotides line up with TRBD2. V lost 4 bases and J lost 5; bases outside the gene matches: 8. The CDR3 totals 16 residues. Germline CDR1 is MNHEY and CDR2 is SVGEGT. The CDR3 loop is CASSFLLAGGLDEQYF. CDR3 nucleotide sequence: TGTGCCAGCAGTTTCCTACTAGCGGGAGGGCTGGACGAGCAGTACTTC.

Turning to this clonotype: This sequence may be a read error, since a much larger clone differs from it by one base. Because the CDR3 is missing its conserved closing phenylalanine or tryptophan, this is likely a read error. The chain's CDR3 is CSVRTPGQGMETQYL. The CDR3, as DNA: TGCAGCGTTCGAACCCCGGGACAGGGAATGGAGACCCAGTACCTC. This chain joins TRBV29-1 and TRBJ2-5; 9 positions match TRBD1. The germline V gene encodes CDR1 SQVTM and CDR2 ANQGSEA. V lost 5 bases and J lost 5; bases outside the gene matches: 12. This CDR3 has 15 residues.